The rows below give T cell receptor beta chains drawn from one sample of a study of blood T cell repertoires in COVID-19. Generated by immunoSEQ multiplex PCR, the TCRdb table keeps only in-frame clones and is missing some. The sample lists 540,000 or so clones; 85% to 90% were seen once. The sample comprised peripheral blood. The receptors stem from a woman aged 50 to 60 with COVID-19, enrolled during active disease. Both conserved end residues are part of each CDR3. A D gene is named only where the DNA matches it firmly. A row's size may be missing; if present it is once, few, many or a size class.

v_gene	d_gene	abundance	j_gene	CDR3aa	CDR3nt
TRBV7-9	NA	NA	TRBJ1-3	CASSAQGTSGNTIYF	TGTGCCAGCAGTGCCCAGGGGACCTCTGGAAACACCATATATTTT
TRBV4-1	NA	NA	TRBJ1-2	CASSQGSAAARGYTF	TGCGCCAGCAGCCAAGGATCGGCGGCTGCTAGGGGCTACACCTTC
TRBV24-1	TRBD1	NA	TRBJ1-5	CATSRAGGNQPQHF	TGTGCCACCTCCCGGGCAGGGGGGAATCAGCCCCAGCATTTT
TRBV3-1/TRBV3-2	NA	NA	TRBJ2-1	CASSLPGGDNEQFF	TGTGCCAGCAGCCTCCCCGGAGGGGACAATGAGCAGTTCTTC
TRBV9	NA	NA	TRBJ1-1	CASSVGLMRRVGAEAFF	TGTGCCAGCAGCGTAGGACTTATGAGGAGGGTTGGAGCTGAAGCTTTCTTT
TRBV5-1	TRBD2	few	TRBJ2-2	CASSPGLADPGELFF	TGCGCCAGCAGCCCGGGACTAGCGGACCCTGGGGAGCTGTTTTTT
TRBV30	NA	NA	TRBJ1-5	CAWSARGGSNQPQHF	TGTGCCTGGAGTGCCAGGGGTGGTAGCAATCAGCCCCAGCATTTT
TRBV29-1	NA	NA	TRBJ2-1	CSVEDQRTPSYNEQFF	TGCAGCGTTGAAGATCAACGAACTCCGTCCTACAATGAGCAGTTCTTC
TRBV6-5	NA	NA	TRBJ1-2	CASRPDRIYGYTF	TGTGCCAGCAGACCAGACAGGATCTATGGCTACACCTTC
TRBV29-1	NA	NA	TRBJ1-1	CSVEDPRSSDTEAFF	TGCAGCGTTGAAGATCCTAGATCGTCGGACACTGAAGCTTTCTTT
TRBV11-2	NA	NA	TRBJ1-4	CASSAPKQAKLFF	TGTGCCAGCAGCGCCCCTAAACAGGCGAAACTGTTTTTT
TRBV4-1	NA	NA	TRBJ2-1	CASSQDLERARRDIKIF	TGCGCCAGCAGCCAAGATCTGGAGCGAGCACGACGGGACATTAAGATCTTC
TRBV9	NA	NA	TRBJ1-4	CASSHEGDQEKLFF	TGTGCCAGCAGCCACGAGGGGGACCAGGAAAAACTGTTTTTT
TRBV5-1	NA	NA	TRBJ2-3	CASSLGGSGDTQYF	TGCGCCAGCAGCTTAGGGGGAAGTGGAGATACGCAGTATTTT
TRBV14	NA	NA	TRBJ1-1	CASSQGSTTGNTEAFF	TGTGCCAGCAGCCAAGGGTCCACAACAGGGAACACTGAAGCTTTCTTT
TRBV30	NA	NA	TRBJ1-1	CASGGVHTEAFF	TGTGCCTCGGGAGGGGTCCACACTGAAGCTTTCTTT
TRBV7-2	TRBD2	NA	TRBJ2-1	CASSPSGGSSYNEQFF	TGTGCCAGCAGTCCCAGCGGGGGGAGCTCCTACAATGAGCAGTTCTTC
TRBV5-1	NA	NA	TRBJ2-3	CASSLARTTDTQYF	TGCGCCAGCAGCTTGGCAAGGACTACAGATACGCAGTATTTT
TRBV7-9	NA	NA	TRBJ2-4	CASSPSRRNIQYF	TGTGCCAGCTCCCCCTCTAGGAGGAACATTCAGTACTTC
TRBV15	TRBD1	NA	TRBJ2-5	CATSGRDRGFQETQYF	TGTGCCACCAGCGGCCGGGACAGGGGTTTTCAAGAGACCCAGTACTTC
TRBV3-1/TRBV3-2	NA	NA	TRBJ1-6	CASSQGGPLHF	TGTGCCAGCAGCCAAGGAGGCCCCCTCCACTTT
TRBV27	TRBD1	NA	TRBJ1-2	CASSSTGGRYGYTF	TGTGCCAGCAGTTCAACAGGGGGAAGGTATGGCTACACCTTC
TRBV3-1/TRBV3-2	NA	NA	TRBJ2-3	CASSHPRGAASTDTQYF	TGTGCCAGCAGCCACCCCCGCGGGGCGGCTAGCACAGATACGCAGTATTTT
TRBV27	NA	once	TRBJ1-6	CASKLDGFSPLHF	TGTGCCAGCAAACTAGATGGATTTTCACCCCTCCACTTT
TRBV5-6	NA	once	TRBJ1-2	CASRDVGEGILGYTF	TGTGCCAGCAGGGACGTCGGGGAGGGTATATTAGGCTACACCTTC
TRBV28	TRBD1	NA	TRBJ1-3	CASSGGDRASGNTIYF	TGTGCCAGCAGTGGGGGGGACAGGGCATCAGGAAACACCATATATTTT
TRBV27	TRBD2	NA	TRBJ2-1	CASSPASGDAKQFF	TGTGCCAGCAGTCCGGCTAGCGGGGACGCTAAGCAGTTCTTC
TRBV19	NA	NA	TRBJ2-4	CASSGQTIAKNIQYF	TGTGCCAGTTCCGGACAGACTATAGCCAAAAACATTCAGTACTTC
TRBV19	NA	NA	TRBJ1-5	CASSMAPREGQPQHF	TGTGCCAGTAGTATGGCACCCAGGGAGGGTCAGCCCCAGCATTTT
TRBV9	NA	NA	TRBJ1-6	CASSAPGWGSPLHF	TGTGCCAGCAGCGCCCCAGGGTGGGGTTCACCCCTCCACTTT
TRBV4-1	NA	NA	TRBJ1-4	CASSPSGVREKLFF	TGCGCCAGCAGCCCCTCCGGGGTTCGGGAAAAACTGTTTTTT
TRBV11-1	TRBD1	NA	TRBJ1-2	CASSQPGQGHYGYTF	TGTGCCAGCAGCCAGCCGGGACAGGGTCACTATGGCTACACCTTC
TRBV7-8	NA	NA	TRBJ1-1	CASSLGDISGTEAFF	TGTGCCAGCAGCTTGGGCGACATTAGTGGGACTGAAGCTTTCTTT
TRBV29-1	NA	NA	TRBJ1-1	CSVERGGLGNTEAFF	TGCAGCGTCGAGAGGGGGGGCCTGGGGAACACTGAAGCTTTCTTT
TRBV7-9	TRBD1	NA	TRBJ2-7	CASSPRGGTGIFF	TGTGCCAGCAGCCCCCGTGGGGGGACAGGGATTTTCTTC